These 14 T cell receptor beta chains were sequenced from one sample in a study of cytomegalovirus exposure and HLA in healthy donors. The PCR employed 60 Vbeta primers together with 13 Jbeta primers. TCRdb's copy holds only in-frame clones and misses some; the assay was immunoSEQ multiplex PCR. The sample carries 90,000 to 110,000 clones, around 80% recorded once. Sample: PBMCs. The receptors shown here come from a man younger than 40 in good health and CMV-seropositive.

V and J are TRBV7-3 and TRBJ2-3; possibly TRBD1 for D (6 bases). This CDR3 is built from 13 residues. The germline gives CDR1 SGHTA, CDR2 FQGTGA. Trimming removed 5 bases from V and 4 bases from J, with 10 bases in between. CDR3: CASSNPGADTQYF. The CDR3 DNA follows: TGTGCCAGCAGCAACCCAGGGGCAGATACGCAGTATTTT.

The V gene is TRBV9, the J gene TRBJ2-3; 15 bases are a match to TRBD2. The CDR3 is 21 amino acids. V was pared by 3 bases and J by 1 base, with 15 bases of the junction left unmatched. From germline, CDR1 is SGDLS and CDR2 YYNGEE. The chain's CDR3 is CASSASGLAGGLGLGTDTQYF. The CDR3 DNA reads TGTGCCAGCAGCGCCTCCGGACTAGCGGGGGGGCTGGGGTTGGGCACAGATACGCAGTATTTT.

The V call is TRBV2, the J call TRBJ2-7; 9 nucleotides match TRBD2. Germline CDR1 is SNHLY and CDR2 is FYNNEI. Unmatched junction bases numbered 3, after V lost 1 base and J lost 2 bases. This CDR3 has 15 amino acids. The CDR3, as DNA: TGTGCCAGCAGTGAAGTAGCGGGGGCAACCTACGAGCAGTACTTC. Translating gives CASSEVAGATYEQYF.

This chain connects TRBV7-9 to TRBJ1-4; a possible D gene is TRBD1 (6 bases). Per germline, CDR1 SEHNR and CDR2 FQNEAQ (reference sequence). Trimming shortened V by 6 bases and J by 7 bases, and 12 bases separated the two germline ends. There are 13 residues in the CDR3. CDR3 residues: CASRRGGSEKLFF. Written as DNA, the CDR3 is TGTGCCAGCAGGCGTGGGGGCTCTGAAAAACTGTTTTTT.

The V gene is TRBV5-6, the J gene TRBJ1-2, with D possibly being TRBD1 (5 bases). This CDR3 is built from 15 residues. V lost 1 base to trimming and J lost 4 bases, with 14 bases between them. The germline V gene has CDR1 SGHDT and CDR2 YYEEEE. CDR3 sequence reads: CASSLLRQGGYGYTF. The CDR3 DNA reads as TGTGCCAGCAGCTTGCTTAGGCAGGGTGGCTATGGCTACACCTTC.

This clone has more than one count but fewer than ten. The chain combines TRBV7-2 with TRBJ1-5; 7 positions agree with TRBD1. The V gene's germline CDR1 is SGHTA and CDR2 FQGNSA. Losses at the gene ends were 5 bases for V and 4 bases for J; bases not matched to a gene: 5. CDR3 size: 14 residues. As DNA, the CDR3 is TGTGCCAGCAGCATCTACAGGGGTAATCAGCCCCAGCATTTT. It yields the protein CASSIYRGNQPQHF.

The chain carries TRBV6-5 and TRBJ2-3; possible D gene TRBD1, 6 bases. The CDR3 has 15 residues. CDR1 MNHEY and CDR2 SVGAGI come from the germline V gene. V was trimmed by 0 bases and J by 1 base, leaving 8 bases between them. DNA for the CDR3: TGTGCCAGCAGTTACTCGCCAGGGGGCACAGATACGCAGTATTTT. It translates to CASSYSPGGTDTQYF.

The chain has TRBV5-1 and TRBJ2-7, with 12 bases aligning to TRBD2. After removal of 1 base from V and 4 bases from J, the junction contained 3 bases not matched to a gene. Germline values: CDR1 SGHRS, CDR2 YFSETQ. This CDR3 spans 15 amino acids. CDR3 nucleotide sequence: TGCGCCAGCAGCTTGACTAGCGGGGGGATGTACGAGCAGTACTTC. Residues: CASSLTSGGMYEQYF.

The V and J genes are TRBV6-4 and TRBJ1-6; D possibly corresponds to TRBD1 (5 bases). Germline CDR1 MRHNA, CDR2 SNTAGT. CDR3 length equals 15 residues. Deletions cut 9 bases from V and 7 bases from J, with 19 bases between. In DNA, the CDR3 is TGTGCCAGTAAAAGAACCCGGGGGGAAAATTCACCCCTCCACTTT. Translating gives CASKRTRGENSPLHF.

This clone was detected only once. This rearrangement joins TRBV14 to TRBJ1-2, with a tentative D call TRBD1 (6 bases). CDR3 length: 12 residues. Trimming pared 6 bases from V and 8 bases from J, leaving 13 bases between. The germline CDR1 and CDR2 sequences are SGHDN and FVKESK. CDR3 region: CASSPDRLGYTF. CDR3 nucleotide sequence: TGTGCCAGCAGTCCAGACAGGCTGGGCTACACCTTC.

V is TRBV30 and J is TRBJ2-5; maybe TRBD2 (6 bases). The end of the DNA fits TRBJ2-7 better, so the J call may be wrong. Germline CDR1 is GTSNPN and CDR2 is SVGIG (reference sequence). The CDR3 is made up of 13 amino acids. CDR3 in amino acids: CAWSAQWDSEQYF. For the CDR3, the DNA is TGTGCCTGGAGCGCCCAGTGGGACTCCGAGCAGTACTTC.

The chain has TRBV19 and TRBJ2-5; weak D call: TRBD1 (5 bases). The end of the DNA is better explained by TRBJ2-7, so the J call may be wrong. Per germline, CDR1 LNHDA and CDR2 SQIVND (reference sequence). The CDR3 is 15 residues long. The CDR3 region has the DNA TGTGCCAGTAGTATAGGCGCAGGGTTCACCTACGAGCAGTACTTC. This sequence encodes CASSIGAGFTYEQYF.

CDR3 sequence reads: CASCHRDRGCNEQFF. CDR3 DNA sequence: TGTGCCAGCTGTCACCGGGACAGGGGATGTAATGAGCAGTTCTTC. The chain couples TRBV6-6 to TRBJ2-1, with TRBD1 matching 10 bases. CDR3 length: 15 residues. Trimming cost V 8 bases and J 7 bases; bases outside gene matches: 11. Germline V lookup: CDR1 MNHNY, CDR2 SVGAGI (reference sequence).

This clone was counted between two and nine times. The rearrangement links TRBV29-1 to TRBJ2-3; 7 bases map to TRBD2. The CDR3 totals 13 residues. Per the germline V gene, CDR1 is SQVTM and CDR2 is ANQGSEA. Trimming removed 6 bases from V and 2 bases from J; junction bases left unmatched: 5. Here the CDR3 DNA reads TGCAGCGTGGGCGGGGGTATCACAGATACGCAGTATTTT. Translation gives CSVGGGITDTQYF.